Sequencing of this T cell receptor beta chain was carried out in a study of blood T cell repertoires in COVID-19. Study-wide context: Sites in the United States, Italy and Spain provided acute and convalescent COVID-19 samples.

This CDR3 is 15 amino acids long. Germline V gene sequence: CDR1 KGHDR, CDR2 SFDVKD. V dropped 6 bases and J dropped 2; count of bases not matched to a gene: 5. This clone was recorded only once. Generated by immunoSEQ multiplex PCR, the TCRdb table keeps only in-frame clones and is missing some. The data hold tens of thousands of clones, with more than 85% observed a single time. The sequence derives from a human donor with active COVID-19. The donor label of this sample is uncertain. Material: peripheral blood. The gene calls are TRBV24-1 and TRBJ2-1, with TRBD2 matching over 8 bases. This CDR3 reads CATSFAGGTYNEQFF. CDR3 DNA sequence: TGTGCCACCAGTTTCGCGGGGGGCACCTACAATGAGCAGTTCTTC.